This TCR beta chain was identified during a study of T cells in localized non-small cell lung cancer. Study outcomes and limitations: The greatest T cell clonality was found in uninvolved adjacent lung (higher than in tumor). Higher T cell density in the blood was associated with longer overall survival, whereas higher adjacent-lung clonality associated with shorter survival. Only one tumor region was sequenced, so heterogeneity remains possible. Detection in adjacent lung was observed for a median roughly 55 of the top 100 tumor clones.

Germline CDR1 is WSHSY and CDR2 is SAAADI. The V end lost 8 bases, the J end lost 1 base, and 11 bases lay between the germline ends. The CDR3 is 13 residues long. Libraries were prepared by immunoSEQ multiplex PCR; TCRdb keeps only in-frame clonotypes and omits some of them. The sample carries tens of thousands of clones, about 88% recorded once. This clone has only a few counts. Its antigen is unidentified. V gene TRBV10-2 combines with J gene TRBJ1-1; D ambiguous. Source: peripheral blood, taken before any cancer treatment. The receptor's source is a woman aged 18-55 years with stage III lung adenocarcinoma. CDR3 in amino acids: CASRRSGNTEAFF. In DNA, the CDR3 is TGCGCCAGCCGCCGGTCAGGGAACACTGAAGCTTTCTTT.